A selection of T cell receptor beta chains follows, all from one sample in a study of blood T cell repertoires in COVID-19. Profiled with immunoSEQ multiplex PCR; TCRdb holds only in-frame clones, not every one. Of approximately 350,000 clones detected, more than 80% appear once; the ten largest clones hold roughly 0.99%. The sample taken for sequencing was PBMCs or T cells enriched from blood (not recorded which). The receptors shown here come from a man aged 18 to 30 who had recovered from COVID-19. CDR3s include the opening cysteine and the closing phenylalanine or tryptophan. The D gene is left open where the match is weak. Size is stated for part of the rows, as once, few or many counts, or as a class when the clone is expanded.

D,V,size,J,DNA,CDR3
NA,TRBV7-9,NA,TRBJ2-5,TGTGCCAGCAGCCTACTCCCAGGGATCGAGGAGACCCAGTACTTC,CASSLLPGIEETQYF
NA,TRBV6-1,NA,TRBJ2-3,TGTGCCAGCAGTGAAGGAGCGACAGGAGTGAGCACAGATACGCAGTATTTT,CASSEGATGVSTDTQYF
TRBD2,TRBV7-3,NA,TRBJ2-3,TGTGCCAGCAGCTTTACTGGGACTAGCAGTATAGATACGCAGTATTTT,CASSFTGTSSIDTQYF
NA,TRBV20-1,NA,TRBJ1-5,TGCAGTGCGGGGAGAAATCAGCCCCAGCATTTT,CSAGRNQPQHF
TRBD1,TRBV10-3,NA,TRBJ1-6,TGTGCCATCAGTGTGACAGGGGGCGCCGGGTCACCCCTCCACTTT,CAISVTGGAGSPLHF
TRBD1,TRBV6-1,NA,TRBJ1-2,TGTGCCAGCAGTGAACAGGGGGCATATGGCTACACCTTC,CASSEQGAYGYTF
TRBD2,TRBV10-3,NA,TRBJ2-1,TGTGCCATCAGTGAGTCACAGTGGGTAGCGGGAGGCGTCAATGAGCAGTTCTTC,CAISESQWVAGGVNEQFF
TRBD2,TRBV11-3,NA,TRBJ2-1,TGTGCCAGCAGCAAGGGACTAGCGGGAGGTGATGAGCAGTTCTTC,CASSKGLAGGDEQFF
NA,TRBV7-9,NA,TRBJ1-1,TGTGCCAGCAGCTTGGGAGGTTGGGGTGAAGCTTTCTTT,CASSLGGWGEAFF
TRBD1,TRBV28,NA,TRBJ2-2,TGTGCCAGTTGGGACAGGTCGGGCACCGGGGAGCTGTTTTTT,CASWDRSGTGELFF
TRBD1,TRBV27,NA,TRBJ2-7,TGTGCCAGCAGTTCGACAGGGGTCTACGAGCAGTACTTC,CASSSTGVYEQYF
TRBD2,TRBV27,few,TRBJ2-7,TGTGCCAGCGGGGAACTAGCGGGACCTTATTACGAGCAGTACTTC,CASGELAGPYYEQYF
TRBD1,TRBV5-1,NA,TRBJ2-2,TGCGCCAGCAGCTATACCCCCGGGACAGGGGCCGGGGAGCTGTTTTTT,CASSYTPGTGAGELFF
NA,TRBV21-1,NA,TRBJ2-7,TGTGCCAGCGGGGGGGGACAGGGGATCTACGAGCAGTACTTC,CASGGGQGIYEQYF
NA,TRBV7-9,NA,TRBJ1-4,TGTGCCAGCAGCTTATGGTTGGCGGCCGCGGGAGAAAAACTGTTTTTT,CASSLWLAAAGEKLFF
NA,TRBV6-5,NA,TRBJ1-1,TGTGCCAGCAGTTACTCGAGGGCACTCCACACTGAAGCTTTCTTT,CASSYSRALHTEAFF
NA,TRBV4-3,NA,TRBJ1-4,TGCGCCAGCAGCCAAGCCCCACGAGGGACTAATGAAAAACTGTTTTTT,CASSQAPRGTNEKLFF
NA,TRBV7-6,NA,TRBJ1-1,TGTGCCAGCAGCTTAAATTACATGAACACTGAAGCTTTCTTT,CASSLNYMNTEAFF
NA,TRBV28,NA,TRBJ1-1,TGTGCCACCAGATCTCACACTGAAGCTTTCTTT,CATRSHTEAFF
TRBD1,TRBV6-5,NA,TRBJ2-7,TGTGCCAGCAGCCCCGGGACAGGGCGCTACGAGCAGTACTTC,CASSPGTGRYEQYF
NA,TRBV18,NA,TRBJ1-1,TGTGCCAGCTCACCTAACCCAGGGGCGAACACTGAAGCTTTCTTT,CASSPNPGANTEAFF
NA,TRBV6-1,once,TRBJ1-5,TGTGCCAGCAGTTATCTCGGGGTCGGTCAGCCCCAGCATTTT,CASSYLGVGQPQHF
TRBD1,TRBV7-9,NA,TRBJ1-1,TGTGCCAGCAGCTGGGGACAGCCTGAAGCTTTCTTT,CASSWGQPEAFF
NA,TRBV4-1,NA,TRBJ1-1,TGCGCCAGCAGCCAAGAAGGCGCGGCAGCTGAAGCTTTCTTT,CASSQEGAAAEAFF
TRBD2,TRBV4-2,NA,TRBJ2-3,TGTGCCAGCGGACTGACTAGCGGCAGCACAGATACGCAGTATTTT,CASGLTSGSTDTQYF
TRBD1,TRBV19,NA,TRBJ1-5,TGTGCCAGTAGTACTCACAGGGGTAGCATTCAGCCCCAGCATTTT,CASSTHRGSIQPQHF
TRBD1,TRBV19,NA,TRBJ1-4,TGTGCCAGTAGCCTGTCAGCAGGGGGTGAAAAACTGTTTTTT,CASSLSAGGEKLFF
NA,TRBV5-1,NA,TRBJ2-2,TGCGCCAGCATCTCGGCGAACACCGGGGAGCTGTTTTTT,CASISANTGELFF
NA,TRBV1,NA,TRBJ2-3,TGCACCAGCAGCCAAGTGTCCCCGACTAGCGACTTTAACACAGATACGCAGTATTTT,CTSSQVSPTSDFNTDTQYF
NA,TRBV11-2,NA,TRBJ1-6,TGTGCCAGCAGCTTAGTCGTGAGGGATTCACCCCTCCACTTT,CASSLVVRDSPLHF
TRBD2,TRBV3-1/TRBV3-2,NA,TRBJ2-7,TGTGCCAGCAGCCAAGCCGGACTAGTGCTAACTACGTCCTACGAGCAGTACTTC,CASSQAGLVLTTSYEQYF
TRBD1,TRBV2,NA,TRBJ1-5,TGTGCCAGCAACTTTCAGGACAGGGTATTTGTGGGGAATCAGCCCCAGCATTTT,CASNFQDRVFVGNQPQHF
NA,TRBV2,NA,TRBJ1-2,TGTGCCAGCAGTGAATCGGGGAACTATGGCTACACCTTC,CASSESGNYGYTF
TRBD2,TRBV6-6,NA,TRBJ2-3,TGTGCCAGCAGTCCACCTAGCGGGAGGGGACCCCCCGGTACGCAGTATTTT,CASSPPSGRGPPGTQYF
TRBD1,TRBV4-1,NA,TRBJ1-5,TGCGCCAGCAGCCAAGGATCCAGGGGGTTAGGTCAGCCCCAGCATTTT,CASSQGSRGLGQPQHF
TRBD1,TRBV18,NA,TRBJ2-1,TGTGCCAGCTCATCAAACGGCTTGGACAGGGGGGAGCAGTTCTTC,CASSSNGLDRGEQFF
TRBD1,TRBV29-1,NA,TRBJ1-1,TGCAGCGTACCGCCGGGACAGGAGCTTGAAGCTTTCTTT,CSVPPGQELEAFF
TRBD1,TRBV19,NA,TRBJ1-3,TGTGCCAGCTGGGACAGGCCCTCTGGAAACACCATATATTTT,CASWDRPSGNTIYF
TRBD1,TRBV5-6,once,TRBJ1-6,TGTGCCAGCAGCTTGTCGGACAGGACCCGAGGGCCCCTCCACTTT,CASSLSDRTRGPLHF
NA,TRBV28,NA,TRBJ1-2,TGTGCCAGCAGTCCGTACTCCCGCTCACTCTATGGCTACACCTTC,CASSPYSRSLYGYTF
NA,TRBV9,NA,TRBJ2-3,TGTGCCAGCAGCGTTGGGAGATCTAGCACAGATACGCAGTATTTT,CASSVGRSSTDTQYF
NA,TRBV4-1,NA,TRBJ2-1,TGCGCCAGCAGCCATACTCCGGGAAGGGACAATGAGCAGTTCTTC,CASSHTPGRDNEQFF